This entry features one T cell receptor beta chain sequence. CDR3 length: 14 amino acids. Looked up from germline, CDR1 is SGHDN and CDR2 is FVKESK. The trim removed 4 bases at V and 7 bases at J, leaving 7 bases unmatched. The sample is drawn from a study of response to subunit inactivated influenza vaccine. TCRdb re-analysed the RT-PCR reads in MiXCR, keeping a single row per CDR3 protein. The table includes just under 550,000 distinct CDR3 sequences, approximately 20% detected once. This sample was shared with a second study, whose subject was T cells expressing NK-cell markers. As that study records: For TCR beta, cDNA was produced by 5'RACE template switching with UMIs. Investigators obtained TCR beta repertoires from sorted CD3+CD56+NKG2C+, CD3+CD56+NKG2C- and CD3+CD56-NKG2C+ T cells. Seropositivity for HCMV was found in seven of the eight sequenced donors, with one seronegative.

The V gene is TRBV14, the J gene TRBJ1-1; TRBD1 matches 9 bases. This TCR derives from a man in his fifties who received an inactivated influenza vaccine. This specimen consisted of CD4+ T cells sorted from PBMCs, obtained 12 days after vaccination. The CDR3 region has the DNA TGTGCCAGCAGCCGACAGGGGGGGTCGGGTGAAGCTTTCTTT. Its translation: CASSRQGGSGEAFF.